This T cell receptor beta chain comes out of a study of OX40 agonist ivuxolimab in advanced cancers. Study at large: In three patients, partial responses were observed, one with hepatocellular carcinoma and two with cutaneous melanoma.

V was trimmed by 3 bases and J by 2 bases, leaving 11 bases between them. CDR3 length: 16 amino acids. CDR1 and CDR2 from the germline V gene are SEHNR and FQNEAQ (reference sequence). Measured with immunoSEQ multiplex PCR; TCRdb has only the in-frame clones, and not every one. The data hold approximately 20,000 clones, with just under 90% observed a single time. The chain links TRBV7-9 to TRBJ1-6; D remains unclear. The sequenced sample was CD4+ or CD8+ T cells sorted from blood, obtained in a trial of the OX40 agonist ivuxolimab. The clonotype was recovered from an adult with an advanced solid tumor such as melanoma, head and neck, liver or kidney cancer. The CDR3 DNA reads as TGTGCCAGCAGCTTTTTTCTGGCGGCCTATAATTCACCCCTCCACTTT. This gives the protein CASSFFLAAYNSPLHF.